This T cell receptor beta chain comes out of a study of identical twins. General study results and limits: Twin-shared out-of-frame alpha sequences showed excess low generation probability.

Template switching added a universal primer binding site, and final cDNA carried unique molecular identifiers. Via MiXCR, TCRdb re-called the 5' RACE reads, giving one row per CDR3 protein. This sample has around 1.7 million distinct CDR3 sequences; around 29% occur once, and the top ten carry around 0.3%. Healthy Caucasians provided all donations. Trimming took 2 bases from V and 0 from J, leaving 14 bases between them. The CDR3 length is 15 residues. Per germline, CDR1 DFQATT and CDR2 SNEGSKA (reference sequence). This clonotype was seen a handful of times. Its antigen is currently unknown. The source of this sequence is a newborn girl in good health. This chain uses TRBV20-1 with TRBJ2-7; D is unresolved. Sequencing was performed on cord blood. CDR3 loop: CSARRDLSYSYEQYF. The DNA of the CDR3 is TGCAGTGCTAGACGCGACTTATCATACTCCTACGAGCAGTACTTC.